This TCR beta chain originates from a study of T cells in localized non-small cell lung cancer. Profiled with immunoSEQ multiplex PCR; TCRdb holds only in-frame clones, not every one. Altogether tens of thousands of clones are present, 70% to 90% being singletons, with the ten largest covering 22%. This clone was seen a few times. Its antigen remains unknown. The CDR3 has 14 residues. Germline values: CDR1 MDHEN, CDR2 SYDVKM. V was shortened by 3 bases and J by 1 base, with 10 bases between the two germline ends. Overall study findings and caveats: Researchers found a median approximately 55 of the top 100 tumor clones in adjacent lung. Uninvolved neighboring lung showed the greatest T cell clonality, exceeding tumor. As only one tumor region underwent sequencing, heterogeneity remains possible.

The chain combines TRBV28 with TRBJ2-7; TRBD2 might be the D (5 bases). The sample here was peripheral blood, taken before any cancer treatment. The receptor comes from a man aged 40-75 years with stage I squamous cell lung carcinoma. The CDR3 region is CASSFAGGSYEQYF. CDR3 DNA sequence: TGTGCCAGCAGTTTCGCGGGCGGGTCCTACGAGCAGTACTTC.